This TCR beta chain was identified in a study of blood T cell repertoires in COVID-19. Study summary: COVID-19 samples, acute and convalescent, were from the United States, Italy and Spain. PBMCs, B-cell-depleted T cells, or T cells provided the cDNA or gDNA that made up the material.

CDR1 KGHDR and CDR2 SFDVKD come from the germline V gene. This CDR3 spans 16 amino acids. V lost 4 bases, J lost 4 bases, and 5 bases stayed unmatched. In the source study's methods: Amplified reference gene primers provided the basis for estimating nucleated cell counts. Clones were read by immunoSEQ multiplex PCR, and TCRdb kept only the in-frame ones, dropping some. V, J and clone size were drawn from that table, and D and trimming were deduced from the DNA. The sample records roughly 100,000 clones, 84% being singletons. Sequencing input: peripheral blood. The clonotype comes from a human donor in a cohort sampled during active or convalescent COVID-19. The chain couples TRBV24-1 to TRBJ2-2, with 10 bases that match TRBD1. CDR3 nucleotide sequence: TGTGCCACCAGTGAGTCCGGGACAGGGGTCACCGGGGAGCTGTTTTTT. Protein: CATSESGTGVTGELFF.